What follows are 28 T cell receptor beta chains derived from one specimen sequenced in a study of blood T cell repertoires in COVID-19. The repertoire was sequenced with immunoSEQ multiplex PCR; TCRdb's copy has only in-frame clones and lacks some. Of 230,000 or so clones in the sample, approximately 82% were seen once. The sequenced material came from peripheral blood. These receptors all stem from a man aged 40-49 years who had recovered from COVID-19.

The chain couples TRBV6-4 to TRBJ2-1; TRBD2 matches 9 bases. The CDR3 covers 17 residues. Losses at the gene ends were 9 bases for V and 0 bases for J; bases not matched to a gene: 12. Per the germline V gene, CDR1 is MRHNA and CDR2 is SNTAGT. The CDR3 region is CASFKGLSGSSYNEQFF. For the CDR3, the DNA is TGTGCCAGTTTCAAGGGCCTTAGCGGGAGCTCCTACAATGAGCAGTTCTTC.

The chain is built from TRBV19 and TRBJ2-1; tentative D call: TRBD2 (5 bases). V was pared by 5 bases and J by 7 bases, with 15 bases between. The CDR3 totals 14 residues. The V gene's germline CDR1 is LNHDA and CDR2 SQIVND (reference sequence). CDR3 loop: CASSWGYTGNEQFF. The CDR3 nucleotides are TGTGCCAGTAGTTGGGGATACACGGGAAATGAGCAGTTCTTC.

This clone was found once. V and J are TRBV5-4 and TRBJ1-2; 7 nucleotides align to TRBD1. CDR3 length: 14 amino acids. V trimming: 0 bases; J trimming: 7 bases; junction bases outside the gene matches: 6. Germline V gene data show CDR1 as SGHNT and CDR2 as YYREEE (reference sequence). The CDR3 DNA reads TGTGCCAGCAGCTTGGAAAGACGACAGGGTGGCTACACCTTC. It is translated as CASSLERRQGGYTF.

The chain employs TRBV19 and TRBJ1-4; 8 nucleotides agree with TRBD1. V was clipped by 4 bases and J by 8 bases; unmatched bases: 9. The CDR3 loop spans 15 amino acids. Germline-derived CDR1 and CDR2 are LNHDA and SQIVND (reference sequence). CDR3 amino acids: CASSSRDRRGEKLFF. Here the CDR3 DNA reads TGTGCCAGTAGTAGCCGGGACAGGCGGGGAGAAAAACTGTTTTTT. The whole variable domain, remainder taken from reference TRBV19 and TRBJ1-4, is DGGITQSPKYLFRKEGQNVTLSCEQNLNHDAMYWYRQDPGQGLRLIYYSQIVNDFQKGDIAEGYSVSREKKESFPLTVTSAQKNPTAFYLCASSSRDRRGEKLFFGSGTQLSVL.

On this clone: The same CDR3 can be traced to other DNA sequences in this sample. The CDR3 is CASSPIAGAYNEQFF. As DNA, the CDR3 is TGTGCCAGCAGCCCCATTGCGGGGGCGTACAATGAGCAGTTCTTC. The rearrangement uses TRBV7-2 and TRBJ2-1; tentatively, D is TRBD2 (7 bases). V shed 5 bases and J shed 4 bases, with 15 bases lying between them. Germline V gives CDR1 SGHTA, CDR2 FQGNSA. CDR3 length: 15 amino acids.

This chain links TRBV5-4 with TRBJ1-6; TRBD1 is a possible D gene (5 bases). V was trimmed by 5 bases and J by 10 bases, leaving 19 bases between them. Per germline, CDR1 SGHNT and CDR2 YYREEE (reference sequence). The CDR3 runs 15 residues. CDR3 in DNA: TGTGCCAGCAGGTACAACCAGGGTAATAGGTCACCCCTCCACTTT. As protein: CASRYNQGNRSPLHF. Full variable domain (outside the CDR3, taken from reference TRBV5-4 and TRBJ1-6): ETGVTQSPTHLIKTRGQQVTLRCSSQSGHNTVSWYQQALGQGPQFIFQYYREEENGRGNFPPRFSGLQFPNYSSELNVNALELDDSALYLCASRYNQGNRSPLHFGNGTRLTVT.

The gene calls are TRBV27 and TRBJ1-2, with D unclear. In germline, CDR1 is MNHEY, CDR2 SMNVEV (reference sequence). The germline V and J ends were trimmed by 6 bases and 8 bases, with 13 bases remaining between them. This CDR3 is built from 12 residues. In DNA form, the CDR3 reads TGTGCCAGCAGACGAACAGTGGGCGGCTACACCTTC. This codes for CASRRTVGGYTF.

This chain links TRBV27 with TRBJ2-5, with TRBD1 identical over 7 bases. The germline V gene encodes CDR1 MNHEY and CDR2 SMNVEV (reference sequence). V lost 5 bases, J lost 2 bases, and 5 bases stayed unmatched. This CDR3 spans 14 amino acids. The CDR3 sequence is CASSPGQLQETQYF. The DNA of the CDR3 is TGTGCCAGCAGTCCGGGACAGCTGCAAGAGACCCAGTACTTC.

CDR3 nucleotides: TGCGCCAGCAGCCCTCGAGGACTAGCGGGGGCATACGAGCAGTACTTC. Encoded protein: CASSPRGLAGAYEQYF. The chain is built from TRBV4-1 and TRBJ2-7, with 13 bases identical to TRBD2. The CDR3 covers 16 residues. Germline V lookup: CDR1 MGHRA, CDR2 YSYEKL. The V and J ends lost 4 bases and 4 bases, in that order; junction bases with no gene match: 7.

The chain combines TRBV11-2 with TRBJ2-2; D call uncertain. V dropped 4 bases and J dropped 0 bases, with 3 bases sitting between them. The germline V gene encodes CDR1 SGHAT and CDR2 FQNNGV. The CDR3 has 13 residues. In DNA form, the CDR3 reads TGTGCCAGCAGCTCTCCGAACACCGGGGAGCTGTTTTTT. This codes for CASSSPNTGELFF.

The chain combines TRBV5-4 with TRBJ2-3; tentatively, D is TRBD1 (5 bases). V shed 3 bases and J shed 3 bases, with 14 bases lying between them. The germline CDR1 and CDR2 sequences are SGHNT and YYREEE (reference sequence). The length of the CDR3 is 15 residues. CDR3 in amino acids: CASSSPPQGTDTQYF. The CDR3 DNA follows: TGTGCCAGCAGCTCCCCGCCCCAGGGAACAGATACGCAGTATTTT.

The chain couples TRBV6-2 or TRBV6-3 to TRBJ2-6; D perhaps matches TRBD1 (6 bases). The CDR3 length is 15 residues. Looked up from germline, CDR1 is MNHEY and CDR2 is SVGEGT. With 4 bases removed from V and 3 bases from J, the gap between germline ends came to 10 bases. CDR3 in amino acids: CASSSEGGGANVLTF. In nucleotides, the CDR3 is TGTGCCAGCAGTTCGGAAGGGGGTGGGGCCAACGTCCTGACTTTC.

This clone was detected a few times. V usage is TRBV7-9 and J usage is TRBJ1-4; D is possibly TRBD1 (5 bases). This CDR3 comprises 15 residues. CDR1 and CDR2 from the germline V gene are SEHNR and FQNEAQ (reference sequence). V gave up 5 bases and J gave up 4 bases, with 14 bases separating them. The CDR3: CASSPFLGGNEKLFF. The CDR3 DNA reads TGTGCCAGCAGCCCTTTTCTCGGGGGTAATGAAAAACTGTTTTTT.

The chain is built from TRBV7-2 and TRBJ1-2, with D possibly TRBD1 on 5 matching bases. Germline CDR1 and CDR2: SGHTA and FQGNSA. CDR3 size: 14 residues. V shed 1 base and J shed 8 bases, with 14 bases lying between them. The CDR3 nucleotides are TGTGCCAGCAGCTTAGGCGACAGCAGGGTCGGCTACACCTTC. Translation: CASSLGDSRVGYTF.

Comments on this clone: Other DNA sequences in the sample encode the same CDR3. The V and J genes are TRBV9 and TRBJ2-1; a possible D gene is TRBD2 (6 bases). Trimming left V 2 bases short and J 0 bases short, with 9 bases between. This CDR3 has 15 residues. Germline values: CDR1 SGDLS, CDR2 YYNGEE. The CDR3 protein is CASSVLAASYNEQFF. For the CDR3, the DNA is TGTGCCAGCAGCGTCTTAGCGGCCTCCTACAATGAGCAGTTCTTC.

The genes are TRBV4-3 and TRBJ2-3, with 8 bases aligning to TRBD1. This CDR3 spans 16 amino acids. The J segment lost 5 bases and the V segment lost 4 bases, leaving 11 bases of the junction unmatched. Looked up from germline, CDR1 is LGHNA and CDR2 is YSLEER. CDR3 nucleotides: TGCGCCAGCAGCCCGTATACGGACAGGGAAGAAGATACGCAGTATTTT. Translation: CASSPYTDREEDTQYF.

The gene calls are TRBV3-1 (or the pseudogene TRBV3-2) and TRBJ2-1, with D hard to call. The germline V and J ends were trimmed by 2 bases and 7 bases, with 9 bases remaining between them. The germline gives CDR1 LGHDT, CDR2 YNNKEL (reference sequence). This CDR3 region has 13 residues. The CDR3 spells CASSQTQENEQFF. In nucleotides, the CDR3 is TGTGCCAGCAGCCAAACGCAGGAAAATGAGCAGTTCTTC.

The V and J genes are TRBV10-3 and TRBJ2-7; D is possibly TRBD2 (6 bases). The CDR3 runs to 13 residues. Trimming removed 10 bases at V and 2 bases at J, with 15 bases between. Germline CDR1 ENHRY, CDR2 SYGVKD. The CDR3 protein is CATAEGITYEQYF. The CDR3 DNA follows: TGTGCCACCGCGGAGGGTATTACCTACGAGCAGTACTTC.

V usage is TRBV30 and J usage is TRBJ2-5, with 7 bases identical to TRBD1. Germline CDR1 and CDR2: GTSNPN and SVGIG (reference sequence). The CDR3 length is 14 residues. Germline trimming cut 5 bases from V and 2 bases from J; bases unmatched to any gene: 8. The CDR3 is CAWGPRGWQETQYF. CDR3 coding DNA: TGTGCCTGGGGCCCCAGGGGGTGGCAAGAGACCCAGTACTTC.

The CDR3, as DNA: TGTGCCAGCAGCCCCCAGGGGACGTGGAGCACCGGGGAGCTGTTTTTT. This codes for CASSPQGTWSTGELFF. The genes are TRBV7-2 and TRBJ2-2; D is perhaps TRBD1 (6 bases). The CDR3 is 16 amino acids. The ends were cut back, 5 bases at V and 4 bases at J, with 17 bases in the middle. Per the germline V gene, CDR1 is SGHTA and CDR2 is FQGNSA.

CDR3 residues: CASSQATGTQPQHF. In DNA, the CDR3 is TGTGCCAGCAGCCAAGCTACAGGGACTCAGCCCCAGCATTTT. The chain links TRBV3-1 (or the pseudogene TRBV3-2) to TRBJ1-5, with D possibly being TRBD1 (6 bases). Trimming shortened V by 1 base and J by 6 bases, and 10 bases separated the two germline ends. Germline CDR1 LGHDT, CDR2 YNNKEL (reference sequence). The CDR3 runs 14 residues.

The chain recombines TRBV5-4 with TRBJ2-3, with 7 bases lining up with TRBD2. V lost 4 bases to trimming and J lost 2 bases; unmatched junction nucleotides: 10. Germline CDR1 SGHNT, CDR2 YYREEE (reference sequence). The CDR3 loop spans 16 amino acids. The DNA for the CDR3 is TGTGCCAGCAGCACCCGGAAAAGCGGGGCCACAGATACGCAGTATTTT. Its protein product is CASSTRKSGATDTQYF. Full variable domain (rest looked up from reference TRBV5-4 and TRBJ2-3): ETGVTQSPTHLIKTRGQQVTLRCSSQSGHNTVSWYQQALGQGPQFIFQYYREEENGRGNFPPRFSGLQFPNYSSELNVNALELDDSALYLCASSTRKSGATDTQYFGPGTRLTVL.

This chain uses TRBV6-5 with TRBJ1-6; 10 bases align to TRBD1. V lost 8 bases and J lost 9; bases outside the gene matches: 4. The CDR3 has 13 residues. Germline V CDR1 and CDR2: MNHEY, SVGAGI. The DNA for the CDR3 is TGTGCCAGCCAACGGGACAGGGGTTCACCCCTCCACTTT. It yields the protein CASQRDRGSPLHF.

This sequence joins TRBV3-1 (or the pseudogene TRBV3-2) and TRBJ1-4, with 9 nucleotides matching TRBD1. Germline CDR1 and CDR2: LGHDT and YNNKEL (reference sequence). The CDR3 is 15 amino acids. V was pared by 2 bases and J by 6 bases, with 4 bases of the junction left unmatched. CDR3 residues: CASSQLQGAHEKLFF. CDR3 nucleotide sequence: TGTGCCAGCAGCCAATTACAGGGGGCGCATGAAAAACTGTTTTTT.

DNA of the CDR3: TGCAGTGCTAGTCAAGCGAATCAGCCCCAGCATTTT. Translating it yields CSASQANQPQHF. The chain uses TRBV20-1 and TRBJ1-5; D ambiguous. CDR3 length: 12 residues. V was cut by 3 bases and J by 4 bases, with 7 bases left in between. CDR1 DFQATT and CDR2 SNEGSKA come from the germline V gene (reference sequence).

The V call is TRBV6-2 or TRBV6-3, the J call TRBJ2-3; TRBD1 matches 10 bases. Germline V gene lookup returns CDR1 MNHEY and CDR2 SVGEGT. V lost 5 bases, J lost 0 bases, and 11 bases stayed unmatched. CDR3 length equals 18 residues. CDR3 in amino acids: CASSIRDRGLPSTDTQYF. CDR3 coding DNA: TGTGCCAGCAGTATCCGGGACAGGGGCCTCCCTAGCACAGATACGCAGTATTTT.

This chain links TRBV6-5 with TRBJ2-2; 8 nucleotides agree with TRBD2. Looked up from germline, CDR1 is MNHEY and CDR2 is SVGAGI. CDR3 size: 15 residues. J gave up 1 base and V 6 bases, and 4 bases lay outside the gene matches. CDR3 protein: CASRKRGRNTGELFF. DNA of the CDR3: TGTGCCAGCAGAAAGCGGGGGCGGAACACCGGGGAGCTGTTTTTT.

This rearrangement joins TRBV6-1 to TRBJ2-3; a possible D gene is TRBD1 (6 bases). The V and J ends lost 8 bases and 9 bases respectively, with 15 bases between them. The CDR3 sequence is 12 residues long. Germline values: CDR1 MNHNS, CDR2 SASEGT. Here the CDR3 reads CASLLLRGTQYF. The CDR3 DNA sequence: TGTGCCAGCCTTCTCCTGAGGGGGACGCAGTATTTT.